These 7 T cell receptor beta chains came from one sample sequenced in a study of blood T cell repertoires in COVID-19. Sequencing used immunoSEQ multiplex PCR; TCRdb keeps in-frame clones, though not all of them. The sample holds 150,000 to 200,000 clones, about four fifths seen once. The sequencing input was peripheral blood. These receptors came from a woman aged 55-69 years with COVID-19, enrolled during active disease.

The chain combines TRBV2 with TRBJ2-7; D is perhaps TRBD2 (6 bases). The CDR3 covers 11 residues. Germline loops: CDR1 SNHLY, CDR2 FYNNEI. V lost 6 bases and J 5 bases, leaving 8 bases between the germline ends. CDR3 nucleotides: TGTGCCAGCAGGGAGGGTGACGAGCAGTACGTC. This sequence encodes CASREGDEQYV.

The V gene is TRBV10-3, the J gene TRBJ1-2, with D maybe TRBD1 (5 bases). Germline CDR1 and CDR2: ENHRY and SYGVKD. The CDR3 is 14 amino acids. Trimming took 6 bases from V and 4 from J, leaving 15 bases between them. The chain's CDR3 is CAISPGTLVYGYTF. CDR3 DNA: TGTGCCATCAGCCCCGGGACTTTAGTCTATGGCTACACCTTC.

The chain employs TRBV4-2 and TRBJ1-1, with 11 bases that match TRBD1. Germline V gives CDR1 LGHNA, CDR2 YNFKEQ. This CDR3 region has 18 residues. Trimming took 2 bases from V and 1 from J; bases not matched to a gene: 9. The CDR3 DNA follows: TGTGCCAGCAGCCAACCGTGGACAGGGGGCTCTGGGAACACTGAAGCTTTCTTT. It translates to CASSQPWTGGSGNTEAFF.

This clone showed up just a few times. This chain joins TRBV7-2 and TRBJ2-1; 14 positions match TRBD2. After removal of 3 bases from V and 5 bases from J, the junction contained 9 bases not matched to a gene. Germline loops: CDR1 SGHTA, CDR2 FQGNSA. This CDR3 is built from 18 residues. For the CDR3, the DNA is TGTGCCAGCAGCTTTTGGACTAGCGGGAGGATTGATCACAATGAGCAGTTCTTC. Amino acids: CASSFWTSGRIDHNEQFF. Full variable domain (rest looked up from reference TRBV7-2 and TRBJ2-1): GAGVSQSPSNKVTEKGKDVELRCDPISGHTALYWYRQSLGQGLEFLIYFQGNSAPDKSGLPSDRFSAERTGGSVSTLTIQRTQQEDSAVYLCASSFWTSGRIDHNEQFFGPGTRLTVL.

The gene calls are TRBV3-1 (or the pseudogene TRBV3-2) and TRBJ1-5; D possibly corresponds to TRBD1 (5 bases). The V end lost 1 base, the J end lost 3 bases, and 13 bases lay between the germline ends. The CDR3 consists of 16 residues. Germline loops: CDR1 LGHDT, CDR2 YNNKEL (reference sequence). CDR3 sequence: CASSQARGVDNQPQHF. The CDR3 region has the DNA TGTGCCAGCAGCCAAGCACGGGGGGTTGACAATCAGCCCCAGCATTTT.

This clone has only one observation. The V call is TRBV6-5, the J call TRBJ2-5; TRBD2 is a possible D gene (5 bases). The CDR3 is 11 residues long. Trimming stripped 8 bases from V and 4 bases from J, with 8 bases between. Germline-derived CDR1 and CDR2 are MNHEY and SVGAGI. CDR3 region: CASAGGETQYF. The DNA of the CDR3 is TGTGCCAGCGCGGGCGGAGAGACCCAGTACTTC.

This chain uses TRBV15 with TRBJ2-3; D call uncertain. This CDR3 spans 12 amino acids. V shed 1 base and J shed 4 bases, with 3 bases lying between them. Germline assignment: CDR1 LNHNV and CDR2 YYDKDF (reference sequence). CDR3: CATSRAADTQYF. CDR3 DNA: TGTGCCACCAGCAGAGCGGCAGATACGCAGTATTTT.